This T cell receptor beta chain appears in the sequencing data of a study of tumor-infiltrating lymphocytes in primary liver carcinoma. The CDR3 covers 13 residues. In germline, CDR1 is SGHNT, CDR2 YENEEA. The template, around 540 ng total RNA, yielded TCR beta cDNA made with a constant-region primer. Slightly modified ARM-PCR with three nested multiplex PCR rounds yielded TCR beta libraries. Running 9 to 11 cycles apiece, the first two PCR rounds relied on TRBV1-TRBV30 forward primers together with a C-beta reverse primer. MiXCR was run by TCRdb on the multiplex PCR reads, yielding one entry per CDR3 protein. The sample lists about 200,000 distinct CDR3 sequences, approximately 64% seen once, with roughly 6.4% in the top ten. A word on this clonotype: Relative to the germline gene, one junction end is altered; a read error may explain this.

Germline DNA was also extracted, and blood RNA was taken from unsorted whole blood. This rearrangement joins TRBV11-3 to TRBJ2-1; the D is unclear. The receptor was derived from an older woman with primary liver carcinoma and hepatitis B virus infection. Sequencing was performed on peripheral blood. The chain's CDR3 is CASNRLVDNEQFF. Written as DNA, the CDR3 is TGCGCCAGCAACCGGTTAGTTGACAATGAGCAGTTCTTC. Supplemented by reference TRBV11-3 and TRBJ2-1, the full variable domain reads EAGVVQSPRYKIIEKKQPVAFWCNPISGHNTLYWYLQNLGQGPELLIRYENEEAVDDSQLPKDRFSAERLKGVDSTLKIQPAELGDSAVYLCASNRLVDNEQFFGPGTRLTVL.